This entry lists 26 T cell receptor beta chains sequenced from one sample in a study of molecular identifiers for immune sequencing clone quantification. TCRdb called the PCR reads again in MiXCR, with one record for every CDR3 protein. The data hold some 41,000 distinct CDR3 sequences, with less than 20% observed a single time. The source material was naive CD8+ T cells from blood, with Jurkat cell RNA spiked in. Described subset: FACS-sorted CD8+CD4-CCR7+CD45RA+ naive T cells. Source of these receptors: a human donor in good health. Some libraries in this study had Jurkat cell RNA spiked in.

The table lists this clonotype with many counts. The chain recombines TRBV28 with TRBJ2-7; 7 bases are a match to TRBD2. The germline V gene encodes CDR1 MDHEN and CDR2 SYDVKM. CDR3 length equals 14 residues. Germline trimming cut 4 bases from V and 5 bases from J; bases unmatched to any gene: 8. The chain's CDR3 is CASSSLFRGDEQYF. For the CDR3, the DNA is TGTGCCAGCAGTTCCCTATTTCGGGGGGACGAGCAGTACTTC.

With regard to this clonotype: This may be a read error, as it is one base from a much larger clone. The rearrangement links TRBV2 to TRBJ2-7; D is uncertain. CDR1 is SNHLY and CDR2 is FYNNEI in the germline V gene. There are 13 residues in the CDR3. V was trimmed by 5 bases and J by 3 bases, leaving 11 bases between them. The CDR3 nucleotides are TGTGCCAGCAGTTATTCTGCCTACTACGAGCAGTACTTC. As protein: CASSYSAYYEQYF.

In its sample, this clonotype was seen many times. This sequence joins TRBV29-1 and TRBJ2-1; D may be TRBD2 (5 bases). Germline V CDR1 and CDR2: SQVTM, ANQGSEA. V dropped 4 bases and J dropped 0 bases, with 10 bases sitting between them. CDR3 length equals 14 residues. The chain's CDR3 is CSVGGFVSYNEQFF. CDR3 bases: TGCAGCGTTGGAGGGTTTGTCTCCTACAATGAGCAGTTCTTC.

This clonotype was counted between two and nine times. With a much larger clone just one base away, this may be a read error. The chain employs TRBV28 and TRBJ2-7; 9 bases are a match to TRBD1. Germline V gene lookup returns CDR1 MDHEN and CDR2 SYDVKM. The CDR3 has 13 amino acids. The CDR3 region is CASSTGQGREQCF. In DNA, the CDR3 is TGTGCCAGCAGTACGGGACAGGGTCGCGAGCAGTGCTTC.

This clonotype was detected ten times or more. This sequence joins TRBV9 and TRBJ2-2, with D perhaps TRBD1 (5 bases). V was clipped by 1 base and J by 1 base, with 11 bases between them. The germline V gene has CDR1 SGDLS and CDR2 YYNGEE. The CDR3 spans 16 residues. The CDR3 here is CASSVKGKGNTGELFF. CDR3 bases: TGTGCCAGCAGCGTAAAGGGGAAGGGGAACACCGGGGAGCTGTTTTTT.

This clonotype is labeled medium-sized. The rearrangement uses TRBV6-2 or TRBV6-3 and TRBJ2-2; D is undetermined. V lost 8 bases to trimming and J lost 8 bases, with 12 bases between them. CDR1 and CDR2 from the germline V gene are MNHEY and SVGEGT. This CDR3 spans 12 amino acids. CDR3 loop: CASRDRPGELFF. In nucleotides, the CDR3 is TGTGCCAGCCGCGACCGCCCTGGGGAGCTGTTTTTT.

This clonotype showed up many times. This chain connects TRBV7-8 to TRBJ2-3, with TRBD2 matching over 11 bases. CDR3 length: 17 residues. V lost 4 bases, J lost 0 bases, and 6 bases stayed unmatched. CDR1 is SGHVS and CDR2 is FQNEAQ in the germline V gene. CDR3 bases: TGTGCCAGCAGCTCACTTTGGACTAGCGGGAGCACAGATACGCAGTATTTT. Its protein is CASSSLWTSGSTDTQYF. Complete variable domain (other parts from reference TRBV7-8 and TRBJ2-3): GAGVSQSPRYKVAKRGQDVALRCDPISGHVSLFWYQQALGQGPEFLTYFQNEAQLDKSGLPSDRFFAERPEGSVSTLKIQRTQQEDSAVYLCASSSLWTSGSTDTQYFGPGTRLTVL.

This clonotype turned up a few times. The gene calls are TRBV19 and TRBJ2-2, with TRBD2 matching 7 bases. V was pared by 6 bases and J by 1 base, with 11 bases of the junction left unmatched. CDR3 length: 17 amino acids. Per germline, CDR1 LNHDA and CDR2 SQIVND (reference sequence). The CDR3 is CASSRPTSLENTGELFF. Written as DNA, the CDR3 is TGTGCCAGTAGCCGCCCGACTAGCTTAGAGAACACCGGGGAGCTGTTTTTT.

CDR3 nucleotides: TGTGCCAGCAGCTTGGTCGGGACCGAGCTGTACGAGCAGTACTTC. Translating gives CASSLVGTELYEQYF. The J gene is TRBJ2-7, the V gene TRBV5-6; D might be TRBD1 or TRBD2, each matching 5 bases. Germline loops: CDR1 SGHDT, CDR2 YYEEEE. V was cut by 0 bases and J by 4 bases, with 14 bases left in between. The CDR3 spans 15 residues.

This clonotype was seen at least ten times. J is TRBJ1-5 and V is TRBV13; 11 bases fit TRBD1. V lost 0 bases to trimming and J lost 4 bases; unmatched junction nucleotides: 11. The CDR3 sequence is 19 residues long. Germline V CDR1 and CDR2: PRHDT, FYEKMQ (reference sequence). CDR3 sequence (DNA): TGTGCCAGCAGCTTAGGCCGGACAGGGGGCAGAGTAGGGAATCAGCCCCAGCATTTT. This encodes CASSLGRTGGRVGNQPQHF.

This clonotype was observed at least ten times. The rearrangement uses TRBV28 and TRBJ2-1; 8 nucleotides align to TRBD2. The ends lost 4 bases at V and 4 bases at J; junction bases unmatched: 3. CDR1 and CDR2 from the germline V gene are MDHEN and SYDVKM. The CDR3 sequence is 14 residues long. The CDR3 region is CASSSLADYNEQFF. The CDR3 region has the DNA TGTGCCAGCAGTTCACTAGCGGATTACAATGAGCAGTTCTTC.

The chain employs TRBV4-1 and TRBJ2-5; D gene ambiguous. Germline values: CDR1 MGHRA, CDR2 YSYEKL. The CDR3 covers 15 residues. Trimming shortened V by 3 bases and J by 5 bases, and 16 bases separated the two germline ends. The CDR3 region is CASSQGPRWAETQYF. The CDR3, as DNA: TGCGCCAGCAGCCAGGGTCCGCGTTGGGCCGAGACCCAGTACTTC.

This clonotype was observed at least ten times. This chain uses TRBV28 with TRBJ2-1; D might be TRBD1 (5 bases). The V gene lost 6 bases and the J gene lost 3 bases, with 6 bases spanning the gap. The germline gives CDR1 MDHEN, CDR2 SYDVKM. This CDR3 has 12 amino acids. The CDR3 region is CASRDSYNEQFF. CDR3 in DNA: TGTGCCAGCAGAGACAGCTACAATGAGCAGTTCTTC.

Details on this clonotype: A clone one base away is much larger, so this may be a read error. The missing conserved phenylalanine or tryptophan at the end of this CDR3 makes a read error likely. This chain uses TRBV7-9 with TRBJ2-1; TRBD2 aligns across 9 bases. CDR3 length: 14 amino acids. Germline V gene lookup returns CDR1 SEHNR and CDR2 FQNEAQ (reference sequence). CDR3 nucleotide sequence: TGTGCTTTCACGACTAGCGGTTCCTACAATGAGCAGTTCCTC. It specifies CAFTTSGSYNEQFL.

This clonotype was counted only a few times. The rearrangement uses TRBV14 and TRBJ2-1; D is possibly TRBD2 (6 bases). The CDR3 is made up of 13 amino acids. From germline, CDR1 is SGHDN and CDR2 FVKESK. V gave up 2 bases and J gave up 9 bases, with 11 bases separating them. CDR3 in DNA: TGTGCCAGCAGCCAATACGGGGGAGGTGAGCAGTTCTTC. Amino acids: CASSQYGGGEQFF.

This clonotype has at least ten counts. The chain is built from TRBV20-1 and TRBJ2-7, with no clear D. CDR3 length equals 13 residues. Germline assignment: CDR1 DFQATT and CDR2 SNEGSKA (reference sequence). V lost 0 bases to trimming and J lost 0 bases, with 6 bases between them. CDR3 residues: CSAREAYSYEQYF. CDR3 bases: TGCAGTGCTAGAGAGGCTTACTCCTACGAGCAGTACTTC.

This chain connects TRBV6-6 to TRBJ2-2; D is uncertain. The CDR3 extends over 14 amino acids. Trimming removed 0 bases at V and 7 bases at J, with 9 bases between. The germline V gene encodes CDR1 MNHNY and CDR2 SVGAGI (reference sequence). The CDR3 coding sequence is TGTGCCAGCAGTTACTCGATACCGAACGGGGAGCTGTTTTTT. Its translation: CASSYSIPNGELFF.

This clonotype was recorded many times. This rearrangement joins TRBV6-1 to TRBJ2-5, with D unresolved. V was clipped by 7 bases and J by 2 bases, with 11 bases between them. Germline lookup yields CDR1 MNHNS and CDR2 SASEGT. The CDR3 is 13 residues long. CDR3 residues: CASIGWDQETQYF. CDR3 in DNA: TGTGCCAGCATTGGGTGGGATCAAGAGACCCAGTACTTC.

Many counts were recorded for this clonotype. The V gene is TRBV7-2, the J gene TRBJ1-1, with D possibly being TRBD1 (6 bases). The CDR3 covers 13 residues. The germline gives CDR1 SGHTA, CDR2 FQGNSA. V dropped 3 bases and J dropped 1 base, with 6 bases sitting between them. This chain's CDR3 is CASSFRGNTEAFF. As DNA, the CDR3 is TGTGCCAGCAGCTTCAGGGGGAACACTGAAGCTTTCTTT.

A few counts support this clonotype. The J gene is TRBJ2-6, the V gene TRBV2; 8 bases match TRBD1. The germline V gene has CDR1 SNHLY and CDR2 FYNNEI. V shed 8 bases and J 1 base; nucleotides not matched to a gene: 10. The CDR3 sequence is 17 residues long. The CDR3 loop is CASHPGTGNSGANVLTF. CDR3 in DNA: TGTGCCAGCCACCCCGGGACAGGAAATTCTGGGGCCAACGTCCTGACTTTC.

V is TRBV10-1 and J is TRBJ2-7; tentative D call: TRBD1 (6 bases). Germline CDR1 is WNHNN and CDR2 is SYGVQD (reference sequence). The V gene lost 8 bases and the J gene lost 3 bases, with 14 bases spanning the gap. This CDR3 contains 13 residues. CDR3 region: CASSLSQGYEQYF. In DNA form, the CDR3 reads TGCGCCAGCTCCCTTTCACAGGGCTACGAGCAGTACTTC.

This clonotype was recorded at least ten times. The chain has TRBV18 and TRBJ2-3, with D maybe TRBD2 (7 bases). The V and J ends lost 3 bases and 6 bases respectively, with 19 bases between them. Germline loops: CDR1 KGHSH, CDR2 LQKENI. CDR3 length equals 16 residues. The CDR3 DNA follows: TGTGCCAGCTCACCGCCTCAGTTGGGGGGGCCCGATACGCAGTATTTT. Amino acids: CASSPPQLGGPDTQYF.

Ten or more counts support this clonotype. V usage is TRBV19 and J usage is TRBJ2-7; D unclear. The V end was cut by 0 bases, the J end by 3 bases, with 9 bases between. The CDR3 consists of 14 residues. Germline values: CDR1 LNHDA, CDR2 SQIVND (reference sequence). The CDR3 region is CASSIEGRFYEQYF. The CDR3 bases are TGTGCCAGTAGTATAGAGGGCAGGTTCTACGAGCAGTACTTC. Complete variable domain (other parts from reference TRBV19 and TRBJ2-7): DGGITQSPKYLFRKEGQNVTLSCEQNLNHDAMYWYRQDPGQGLRLIYYSQIVNDFQKGDIAEGYSVSREKKESFPLTVTSAQKNPTAFYLCASSIEGRFYEQYFGPGTRLTVT.

With respect to this clonotype: Possible read error: a much larger clone is one base away. The rearrangement links TRBV11-2 to TRBJ2-5; 8 nucleotides agree with TRBD1. This CDR3 comprises 16 residues. With V trimmed by 2 bases and J by 5 bases, 10 bases remained unmatched. Germline V gene data show CDR1 as SGHAT and CDR2 as FQNNGV. The DNA for the CDR3 is TGTGCCAGCAGCTTAAGCAGGGGGCGGTCAAGGGAGACCCAGTACTTC. Translating gives CASSLSRGRSRETQYF.

This clonotype showed up many times. The CDR3 DNA reads TGTGCCAGCAGCGAAATAGCGGGAGGGTACTACGAGCAGTACTTC. Protein: CASSEIAGGYYEQYF. The V call is TRBV7-8, the J call TRBJ2-7; the match to TRBD2 covers 11 bases. V shed 5 bases and J 3 bases; nucleotides not matched to a gene: 6. This CDR3 is built from 15 residues. Germline V gene sequence: CDR1 SGHVS, CDR2 FQNEAQ.

This clonotype was counted at least ten times. The chain is built from TRBV7-2 and TRBJ2-3; D gene ambiguous. Germline loops: CDR1 SGHTA, CDR2 FQGNSA. Trimming stripped 4 bases from V and 5 bases from J, with 10 bases between. The CDR3 length is 13 residues. CDR3 loop: CASSYLVGDTQYF. The CDR3 DNA is TGTGCCAGCAGCTACCTAGTCGGAGATACGCAGTATTTT. The full variable domain, in which reference TRBV7-2 and TRBJ2-3 provide the parts outside the CDR3, is GAGVSQSPSNKVTEKGKDVELRCDPISGHTALYWYRQSLGQGLEFLIYFQGNSAPDKSGLPSDRFSAERTGGSVSTLTIQRTQQEDSAVYLCASSYLVGDTQYFGPGTRLTVL.